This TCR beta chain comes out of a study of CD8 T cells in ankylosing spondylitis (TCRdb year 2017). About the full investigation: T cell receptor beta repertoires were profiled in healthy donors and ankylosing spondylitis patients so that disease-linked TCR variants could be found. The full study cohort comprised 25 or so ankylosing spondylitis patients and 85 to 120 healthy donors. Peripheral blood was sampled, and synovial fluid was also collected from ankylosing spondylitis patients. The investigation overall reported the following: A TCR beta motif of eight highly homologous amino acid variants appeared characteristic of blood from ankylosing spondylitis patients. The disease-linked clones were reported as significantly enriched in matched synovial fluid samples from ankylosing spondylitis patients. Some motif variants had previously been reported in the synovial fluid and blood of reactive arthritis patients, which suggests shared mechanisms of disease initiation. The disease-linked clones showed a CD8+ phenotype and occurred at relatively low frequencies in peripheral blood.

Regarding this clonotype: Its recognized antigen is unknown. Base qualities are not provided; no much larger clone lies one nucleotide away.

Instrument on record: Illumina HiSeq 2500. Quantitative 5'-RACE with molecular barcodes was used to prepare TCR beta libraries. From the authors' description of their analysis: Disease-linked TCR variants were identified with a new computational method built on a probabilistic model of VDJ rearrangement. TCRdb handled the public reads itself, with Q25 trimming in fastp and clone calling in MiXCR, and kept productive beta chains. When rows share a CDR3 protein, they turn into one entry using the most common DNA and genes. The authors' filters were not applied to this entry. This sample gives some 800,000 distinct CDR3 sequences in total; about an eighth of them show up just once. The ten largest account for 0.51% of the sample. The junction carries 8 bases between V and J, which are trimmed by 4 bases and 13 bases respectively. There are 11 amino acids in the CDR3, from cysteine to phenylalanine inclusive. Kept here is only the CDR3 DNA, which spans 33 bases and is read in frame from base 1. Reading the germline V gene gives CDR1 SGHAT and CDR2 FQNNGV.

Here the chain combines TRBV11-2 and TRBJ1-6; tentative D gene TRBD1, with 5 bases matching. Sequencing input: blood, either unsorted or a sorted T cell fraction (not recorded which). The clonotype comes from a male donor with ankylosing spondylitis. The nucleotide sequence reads TGTGCCAGCAGCTGGGGGGGTCCCCTCCACTTT. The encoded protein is CASSWGGPLHF.